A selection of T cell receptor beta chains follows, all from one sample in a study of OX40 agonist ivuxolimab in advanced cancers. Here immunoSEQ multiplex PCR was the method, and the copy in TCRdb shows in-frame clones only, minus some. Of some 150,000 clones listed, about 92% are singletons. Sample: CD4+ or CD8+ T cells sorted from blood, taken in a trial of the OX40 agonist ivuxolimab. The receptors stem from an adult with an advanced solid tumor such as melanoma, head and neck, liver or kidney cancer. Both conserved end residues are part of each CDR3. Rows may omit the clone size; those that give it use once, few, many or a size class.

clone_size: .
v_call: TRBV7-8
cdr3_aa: CASSLIFSGGDGSYEQYF

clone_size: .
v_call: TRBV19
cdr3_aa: CASSNPRAKGTDTQYF

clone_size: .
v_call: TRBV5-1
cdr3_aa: CASSWGLAGYEQYF

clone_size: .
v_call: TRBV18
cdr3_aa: CASSSGTPGNTIYF

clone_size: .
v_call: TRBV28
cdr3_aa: CASSFVGDGYTF

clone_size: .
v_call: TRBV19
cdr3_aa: CASRTVDTEAFF

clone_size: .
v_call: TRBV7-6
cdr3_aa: CASSLDSLYGYTF

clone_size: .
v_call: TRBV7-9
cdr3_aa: CASSPDRGVSGNTIYF

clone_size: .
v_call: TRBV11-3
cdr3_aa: CASSLRRGARPIDYNEQFF

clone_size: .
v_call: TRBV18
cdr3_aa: CASSPPGTSQETQYF

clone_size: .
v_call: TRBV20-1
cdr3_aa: CSVLGSYEQYF

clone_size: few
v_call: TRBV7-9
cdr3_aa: CASTLAGTGNTEAFF

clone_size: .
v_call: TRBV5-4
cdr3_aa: CASSSFRLAGGYEQYF

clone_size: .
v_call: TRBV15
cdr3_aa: CATKGRTSNQPQHF

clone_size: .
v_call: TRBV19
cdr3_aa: CASSAAVGQETQYF

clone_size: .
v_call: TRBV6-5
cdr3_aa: CASRGGSNQPQHF

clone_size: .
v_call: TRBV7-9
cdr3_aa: CASSLAIGNLIYEQYF

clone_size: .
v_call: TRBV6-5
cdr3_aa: CASSYTAASGIHEQYF

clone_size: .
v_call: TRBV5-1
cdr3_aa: CASSSGDPSGGYTF

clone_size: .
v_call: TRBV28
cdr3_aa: CASSLRRTRNEKLFF

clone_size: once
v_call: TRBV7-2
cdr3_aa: CASSTPGVGILYEQYF

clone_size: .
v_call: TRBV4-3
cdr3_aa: CASSQATGSLYSPLHF

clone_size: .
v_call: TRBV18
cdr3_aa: CASSPTTVNSYEQYF

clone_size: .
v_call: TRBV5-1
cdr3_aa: CASSLDLGGQPQHF

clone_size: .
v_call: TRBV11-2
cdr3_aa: CASSPSGPRETQYF

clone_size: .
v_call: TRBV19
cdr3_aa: CASSTRAPPYEQYF

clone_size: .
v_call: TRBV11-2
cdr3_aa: CASVLEGGQDNEQFF

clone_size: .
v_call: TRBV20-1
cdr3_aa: CSAIVQDTQYF

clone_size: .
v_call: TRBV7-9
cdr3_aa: CASSSTSSNQPQHF